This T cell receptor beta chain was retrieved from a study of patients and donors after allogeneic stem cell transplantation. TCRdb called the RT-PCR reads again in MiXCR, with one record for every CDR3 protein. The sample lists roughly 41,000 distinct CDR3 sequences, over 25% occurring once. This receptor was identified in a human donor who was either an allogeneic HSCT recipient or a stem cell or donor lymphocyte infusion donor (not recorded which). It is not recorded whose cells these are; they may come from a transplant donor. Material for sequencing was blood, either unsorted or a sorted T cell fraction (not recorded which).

CDR3: CASSYRDSNEQFF. The CDR3, as DNA: TGTGCCAGCAGTTACCGGGACAGCAATGAGCAGTTCTTC. V gene TRBV11-2 combines with J gene TRBJ2-1, with TRBD1 matching 7 bases. The CDR3 has 13 residues. The V and J ends lost 6 bases and 6 bases, in that order; junction bases with no gene match: 5. Germline assignment: CDR1 SGHAT and CDR2 FQNNGV.